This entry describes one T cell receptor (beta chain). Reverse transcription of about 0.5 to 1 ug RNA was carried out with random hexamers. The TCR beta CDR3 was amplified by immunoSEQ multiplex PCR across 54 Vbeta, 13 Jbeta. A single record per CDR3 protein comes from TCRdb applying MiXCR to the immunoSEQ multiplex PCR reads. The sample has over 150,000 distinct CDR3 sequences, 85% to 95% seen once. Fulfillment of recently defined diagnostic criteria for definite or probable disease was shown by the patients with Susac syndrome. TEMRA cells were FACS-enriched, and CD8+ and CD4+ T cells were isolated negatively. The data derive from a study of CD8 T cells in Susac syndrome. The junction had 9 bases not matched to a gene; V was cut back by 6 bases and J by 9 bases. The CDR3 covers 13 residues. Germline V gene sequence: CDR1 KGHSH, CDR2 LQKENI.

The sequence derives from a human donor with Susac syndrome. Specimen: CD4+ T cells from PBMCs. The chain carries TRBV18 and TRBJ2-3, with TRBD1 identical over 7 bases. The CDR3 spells CASSSTQGDTQYF. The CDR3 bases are TGTGCCAGCTCTTCTACTCAGGGGGACACGCAGTATTTT.